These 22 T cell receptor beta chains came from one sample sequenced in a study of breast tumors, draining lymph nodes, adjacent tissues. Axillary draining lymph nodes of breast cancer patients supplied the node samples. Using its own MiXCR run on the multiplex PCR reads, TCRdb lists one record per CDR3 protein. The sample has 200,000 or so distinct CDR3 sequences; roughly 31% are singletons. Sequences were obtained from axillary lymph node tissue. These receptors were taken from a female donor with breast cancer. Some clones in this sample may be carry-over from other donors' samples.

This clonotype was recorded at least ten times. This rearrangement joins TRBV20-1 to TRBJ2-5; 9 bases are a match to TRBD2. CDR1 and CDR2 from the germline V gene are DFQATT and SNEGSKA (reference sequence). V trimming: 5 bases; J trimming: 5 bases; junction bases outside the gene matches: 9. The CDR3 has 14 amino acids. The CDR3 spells CSAPPLAGMETQYF. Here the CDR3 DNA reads TGCAGTGCTCCCCCCCTAGCGGGAATGGAGACCCAGTACTTC.

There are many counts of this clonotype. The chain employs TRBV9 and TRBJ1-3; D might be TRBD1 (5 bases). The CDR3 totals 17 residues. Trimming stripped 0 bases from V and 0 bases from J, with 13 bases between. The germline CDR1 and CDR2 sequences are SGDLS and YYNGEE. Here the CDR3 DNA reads TGTGCCAGCAGCGTAGACCTCGGGGGGACCTCTGGAAACACCATATATTTT. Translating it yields CASSVDLGGTSGNTIYF.

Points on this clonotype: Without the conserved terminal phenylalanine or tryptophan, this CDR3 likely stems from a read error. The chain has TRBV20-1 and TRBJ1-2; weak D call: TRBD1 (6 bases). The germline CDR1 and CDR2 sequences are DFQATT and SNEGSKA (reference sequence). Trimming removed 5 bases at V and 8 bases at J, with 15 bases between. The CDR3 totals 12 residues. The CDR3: CSAGGLLGGYTS. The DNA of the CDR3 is TGCAGTGCTGGGGGGCTCCTTGGCGGCTACACCTCC.

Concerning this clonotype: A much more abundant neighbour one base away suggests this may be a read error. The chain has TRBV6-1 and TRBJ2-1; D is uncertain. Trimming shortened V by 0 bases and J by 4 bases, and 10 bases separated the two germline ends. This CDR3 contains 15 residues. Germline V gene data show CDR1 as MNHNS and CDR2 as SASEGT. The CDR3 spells CASSEAPRPYNEQFF. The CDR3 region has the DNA TGTGCCAGCAGTGAAGCGCCTAGACCTTACAATGAGCAGTTCTTC.

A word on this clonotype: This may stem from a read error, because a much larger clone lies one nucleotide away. Written as DNA, the CDR3 is TGTGCCAGCAGCCTAAGACCGGGACAGGGGGCTGGCTACACCTTC. Translating gives CASSLRPGQGAGYTF. The chain has TRBV11-2 and TRBJ1-2, with TRBD1 matching 12 bases. The CDR3 consists of 15 residues. V lost 5 bases to trimming and J lost 7 bases; unmatched junction nucleotides: 8. Germline V gene data show CDR1 as SGHAT and CDR2 as FQNNGV.

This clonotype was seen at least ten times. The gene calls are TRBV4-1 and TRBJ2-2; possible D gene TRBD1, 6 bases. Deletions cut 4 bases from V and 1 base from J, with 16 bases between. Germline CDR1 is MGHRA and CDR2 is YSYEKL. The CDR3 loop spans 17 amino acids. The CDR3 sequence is CASSPTGIGMNTGELFF. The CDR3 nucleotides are TGCGCCAGCAGCCCAACAGGGATCGGAATGAACACCGGGGAGCTGTTTTTT.

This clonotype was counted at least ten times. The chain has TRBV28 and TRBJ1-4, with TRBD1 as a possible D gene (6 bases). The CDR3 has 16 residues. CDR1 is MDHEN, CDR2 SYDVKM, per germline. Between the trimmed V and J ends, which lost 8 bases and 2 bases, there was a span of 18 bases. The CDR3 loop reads CASGSPGQPTNEKLFF. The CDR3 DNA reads TGTGCCAGCGGATCACCGGGACAACCTACTAATGAAAAACTGTTTTTT.

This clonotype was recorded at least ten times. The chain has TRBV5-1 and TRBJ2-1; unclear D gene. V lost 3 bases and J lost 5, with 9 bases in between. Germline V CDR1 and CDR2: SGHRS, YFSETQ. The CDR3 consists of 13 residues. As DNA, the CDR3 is TGCGCCAGCAGCTGGACCGACCACAATGAGCAGTTCTTC. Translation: CASSWTDHNEQFF.

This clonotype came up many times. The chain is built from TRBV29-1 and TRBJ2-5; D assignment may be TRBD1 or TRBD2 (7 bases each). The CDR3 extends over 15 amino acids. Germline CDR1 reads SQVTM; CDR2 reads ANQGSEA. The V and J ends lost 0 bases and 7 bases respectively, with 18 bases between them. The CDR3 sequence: CSVEDQGRGEGTQYF. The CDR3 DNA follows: TGCAGCGTTGAAGATCAGGGCAGGGGGGAGGGGACCCAGTACTTC.

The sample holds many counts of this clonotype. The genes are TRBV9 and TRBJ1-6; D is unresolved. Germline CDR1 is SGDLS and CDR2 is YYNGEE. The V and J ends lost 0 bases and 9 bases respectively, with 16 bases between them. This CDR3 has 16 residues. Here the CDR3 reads CASSVADLSWSSPLHF. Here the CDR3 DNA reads TGTGCCAGCAGCGTAGCTGACCTGAGCTGGAGTTCACCCCTCCACTTT.

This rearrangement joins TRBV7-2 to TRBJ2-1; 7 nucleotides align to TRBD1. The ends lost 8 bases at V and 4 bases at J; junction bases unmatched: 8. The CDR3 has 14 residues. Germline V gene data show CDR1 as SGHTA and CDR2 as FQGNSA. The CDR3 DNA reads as TGTGCCAGCCGCTCCGGGACAGCGTACAATGAGCAGTTCTTC. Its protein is CASRSGTAYNEQFF.

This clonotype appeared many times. The CDR3 sequence: CASGTGGDTQYF. Written as DNA, the CDR3 is TGTGCCAGCGGGACAGGGGGGGATACGCAGTATTTT. V usage is TRBV9 and J usage is TRBJ2-3; 11 bases agree with TRBD1. The germline CDR1 and CDR2 sequences are SGDLS and YYNGEE. The CDR3 covers 12 residues. Trimming at V came to 7 bases and at J to 6 bases, leaving 1 base not matched to a gene.

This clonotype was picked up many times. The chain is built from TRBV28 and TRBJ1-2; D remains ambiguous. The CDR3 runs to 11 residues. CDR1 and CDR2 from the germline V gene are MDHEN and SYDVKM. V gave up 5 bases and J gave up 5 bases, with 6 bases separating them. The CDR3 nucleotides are TGTGCCAGCAGTCCCGGGTATGGCTACACCTTC. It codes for CASSPGYGYTF.

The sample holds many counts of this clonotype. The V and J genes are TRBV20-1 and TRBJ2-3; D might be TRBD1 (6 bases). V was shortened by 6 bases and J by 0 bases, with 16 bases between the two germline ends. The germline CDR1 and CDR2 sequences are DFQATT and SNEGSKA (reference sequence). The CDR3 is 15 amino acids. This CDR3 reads CSARNREKSTDTQYF. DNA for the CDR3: TGCAGTGCGAGGAACAGGGAGAAGAGCACAGATACGCAGTATTTT.

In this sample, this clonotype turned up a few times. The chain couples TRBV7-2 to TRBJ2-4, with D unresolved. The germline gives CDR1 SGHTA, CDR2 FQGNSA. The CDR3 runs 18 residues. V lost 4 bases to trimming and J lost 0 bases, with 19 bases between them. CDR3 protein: CASSSLYREPSAKNIQYF. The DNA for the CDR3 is TGTGCCAGCAGCTCCCTCTATAGGGAACCATCAGCCAAAAACATTCAGTACTTC.

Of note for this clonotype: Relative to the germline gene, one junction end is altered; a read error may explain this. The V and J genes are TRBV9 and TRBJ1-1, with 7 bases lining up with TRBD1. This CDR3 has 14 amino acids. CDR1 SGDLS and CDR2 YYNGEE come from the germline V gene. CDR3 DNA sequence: TGTGCCAGCACCCCCGGACAGGTCAACACTGAAGCTTCCTTT. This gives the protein CASTPGQVNTEASF.

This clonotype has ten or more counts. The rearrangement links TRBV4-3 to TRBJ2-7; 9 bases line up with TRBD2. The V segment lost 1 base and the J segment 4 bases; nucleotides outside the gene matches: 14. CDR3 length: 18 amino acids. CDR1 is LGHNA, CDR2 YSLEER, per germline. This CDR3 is CASSQGVSGSPRGYEQYF. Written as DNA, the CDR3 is TGCGCCAGCAGCCAAGGGGTTAGCGGGAGCCCACGAGGGTACGAGCAGTACTTC.

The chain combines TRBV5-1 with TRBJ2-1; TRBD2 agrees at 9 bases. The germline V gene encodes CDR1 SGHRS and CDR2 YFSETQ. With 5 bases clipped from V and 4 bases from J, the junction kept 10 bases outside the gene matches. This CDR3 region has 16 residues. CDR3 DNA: TGCGCCAGCAGGGCGGGGGGTCTAGCGGGATACAATGAGCAGTTCTTC. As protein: CASRAGGLAGYNEQFF.

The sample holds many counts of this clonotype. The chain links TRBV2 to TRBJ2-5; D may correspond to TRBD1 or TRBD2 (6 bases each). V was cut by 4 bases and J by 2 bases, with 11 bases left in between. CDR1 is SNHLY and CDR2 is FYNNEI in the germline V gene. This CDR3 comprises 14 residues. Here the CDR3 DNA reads TGTGCCAGCAGTGGAGGAGGGACACAAGAGACCCAGTACTTC. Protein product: CASSGGGTQETQYF.

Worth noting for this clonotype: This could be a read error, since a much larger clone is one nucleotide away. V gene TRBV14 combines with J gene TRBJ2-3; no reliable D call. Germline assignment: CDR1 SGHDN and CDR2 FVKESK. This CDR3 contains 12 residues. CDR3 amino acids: CANSQDFPTQYF. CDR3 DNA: TGTGCCAACAGCCAAGACTTTCCCACGCAGTATTTT.

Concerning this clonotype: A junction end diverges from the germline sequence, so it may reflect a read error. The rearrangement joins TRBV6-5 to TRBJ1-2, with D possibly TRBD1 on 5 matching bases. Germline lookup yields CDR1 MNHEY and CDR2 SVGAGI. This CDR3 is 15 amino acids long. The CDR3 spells CASSHSRGRQESYAF. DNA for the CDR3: TGTGCCAGCAGTCACTCAAGGGGCCGCCAGGAGAGCTACGCCTTC.

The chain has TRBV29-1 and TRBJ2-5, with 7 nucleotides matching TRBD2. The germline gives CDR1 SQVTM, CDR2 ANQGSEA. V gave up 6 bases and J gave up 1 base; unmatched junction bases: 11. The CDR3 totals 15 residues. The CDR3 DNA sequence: TGCAGCGTATGCCTGAGCGGGGACTCCCAAGAGACCCAGTACTTC. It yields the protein CSVCLSGDSQETQYF.